The T cell receptor (beta chain) under discussion was sequenced for a study of T cells after yellow fever vaccination. In its sample, this clonotype was seen many times. TCRdb reprocessed the 5' RACE reads with MiXCR, giving one entry per CDR3 protein. The sample lists about 340,000 distinct CDR3 sequences, 8.7% occurring once. Sequenced material: PBMCs, taken on the day of the first yellow fever vaccination. The TCR comes from a man between 18 and 29 years old who received the YFV17D yellow fever vaccine.

The CDR3 sequence: CASSLMGGKKHTQYF. The CDR3 nucleotides read TGCGCCAGCAGCCTGATGGGGGGAAAAAAGCATACGCAGTATTTT. V is TRBV4-1 and J is TRBJ2-3; weak D call: TRBD2 (6 bases). This CDR3 is 15 amino acids long. Trimming cost V 4 bases and J 7 bases, with 18 bases left between them. Germline V CDR1 and CDR2: MGHRA, YSYEKL.